Listed below are T cell receptor beta chains from one sample, sequenced in a study of chemoradiotherapy in HPV16-positive cancers. Assay: immunoSEQ multiplex PCR; the TCRdb copy retains only in-frame clones and omits some. The table shows some 30,000 clones, with more than 85% occurring only once. Sequencing was performed on blood, taken from a patient who underwent chemoradiotherapy. These receptors were collected from a human donor with HPV-associated anogenital cancer. Each CDR3 is given with its conserved first and last residue. D genes are given only for firm matches. The size of a clone is reported for some rows only, either as once, few or many, or as a class for expanded clones.

D gene | J gene | clone size | V gene | CDR3 DNA | CDR3 protein
NA | TRBJ2-3 | NA | TRBV7-6 | TGTGCCAGCAGCTTAGGGGCGGCAGATACGCAGTATTTT | CASSLGAADTQYF
NA | TRBJ2-1 | NA | TRBV5-4 | TGTGCCAGCAGCTTCGGAAGGAATGAGCAGTTCTTC | CASSFGRNEQFF
TRBD1 | TRBJ1-2 | NA | TRBV18 | TGTGCCAGCTCTTTCGGGGACAGGGGCGGTGGCTACACCTTC | CASSFGDRGGGYTF
NA | TRBJ1-5 | NA | TRBV19 | TGTGCCAGTAGTATATATGACAGTGCTCAGCCCCAGCATTTT | CASSIYDSAQPQHF
NA | TRBJ1-1 | NA | TRBV20-1 | TGCAGTGCTAGAGATCCCCCAGGGGCTTTCTTT | CSARDPPGAFF
NA | TRBJ1-5 | NA | TRBV5-5 | TGTGCCAGCAGCCGACACTCGGAGGGAGGACAGCCCCAGCATTTT | CASSRHSEGGQPQHF
TRBD1 | TRBJ1-2 | NA | TRBV5-8 | TGTGCCAGCAGCCCCGGACAGGGGGCCTATGGCTACACCTTC | CASSPGQGAYGYTF
NA | TRBJ1-1 | NA | TRBV21-1 | TGTGCCAGCAGCTTACCTGGGGAGAACACTGAAGCTTTCTTT | CASSLPGENTEAFF
NA | TRBJ1-5 | NA | TRBV5-1 | TGCGCCAGCAGCTTGGCCACTGGGGGCGGGGGCAATCAGCCCCAGCATTTT | CASSLATGGGGNQPQHF
NA | TRBJ2-7 | NA | TRBV9 | TGTGCCAGCAGCCCAGGAGGGGGGGAACACGAGCAGTACTTC | CASSPGGGEHEQYF
TRBD1 | TRBJ2-1 | NA | TRBV5-4 | TGTGCCAGCAGCTCCGCCCGGGACAGGCAGTTCTTC | CASSSARDRQFF
NA | TRBJ1-5 | NA | TRBV7-8 | TGTGCCAGCAGCCAGTCACCCAATTTGGGACTTCTACCCCATCAGCCCCAGCATTTT | CASSQSPNLGLLPHQPQHF
NA | TRBJ2-1 | NA | TRBV5-8 | TGTGCCAGCAGCTTTGGTGGCAGGGGTGTCGATGAGCAGTTCTTC | CASSFGGRGVDEQFF
TRBD1 | TRBJ2-7 | NA | TRBV6-5 | TGTGCCAGCACCAAAAGGGACAGGGTTAACGAGCAGTACTTC | CASTKRDRVNEQYF
NA | TRBJ2-2 | NA | TRBV5-4 | TGTGCCAGCAGCTTGATTTTCGGACCAAACACCGGGGAGCTGTTTTTT | CASSLIFGPNTGELFF
TRBD1 | TRBJ1-2 | NA | TRBV10-3 | TGTGCCATCAGTGAGGGGACAGGGGTGGCAAACTATGGCTACACCTTC | CAISEGTGVANYGYTF
NA | TRBJ2-1 | NA | TRBV25-1 | TGTGCCAGCAGTCGTATAGGGCCGTACAATGAGCAGTTCTTC | CASSRIGPYNEQFF
NA | TRBJ2-3 | NA | TRBV14 | TGTGCCAGCAGCCAGCCCCGGCGGGGTACGAACGCAGATACGCAGTATTTT | CASSQPRRGTNADTQYF
NA | TRBJ2-7 | NA | TRBV20-1 | TGCAGTGCTAGCGGAGGAGGCGAGCAGTACTTC | CSASGGGEQYF
NA | TRBJ2-7 | NA | TRBV7-6 | TGTGCCAGCAGCTTAACACAGGCGTACGAGCAGTACTTC | CASSLTQAYEQYF
NA | TRBJ1-5 | NA | TRBV28 | TGTGCCAGCAGTTTAAGGGGGGTCGTAGGGGTTCAGCCCCAGCATTTT | CASSLRGVVGVQPQHF
TRBD1 | TRBJ1-1 | NA | TRBV11-3 | TGTGCCAGCAGCTTAGATGGGCGACAGGGGAGCACTGAAGCTTTCTTT | CASSLDGRQGSTEAFF
TRBD1 | TRBJ1-3 | NA | TRBV6-5 | TGTGCCAGCAGTCCCCGGGACAGTGGAAACACCATATATTTT | CASSPRDSGNTIYF
NA | TRBJ2-7 | few | TRBV7-9 | TGTGCCAGCACCCTTACGGCGGAACAGCCTGCCTACGAGCAGTACTTC | CASTLTAEQPAYEQYF
TRBD1 | TRBJ1-5 | once | TRBV5-5 | TGTGCCAGCAGCTTGGCGACAGGGGAGAATCAGCCCCAGCATTTT | CASSLATGENQPQHF
NA | TRBJ1-1 | NA | TRBV27 | TGTGCCAGCAGCATCCGGGGCCAGAACACTGAAGCTTTCTTT | CASSIRGQNTEAFF
NA | TRBJ1-2 | NA | TRBV28 | TGTGCCAGCCTAGGGAATAACTATGGCTACACCTTC | CASLGNNYGYTF
NA | TRBJ2-1 | NA | TRBV10-1 | TGCGCCAGCAGTGAAGGTCTTGGGGGGGCAGGCAATGAGCAGTTCTTC | CASSEGLGGAGNEQFF
TRBD2 | TRBJ2-1 | NA | TRBV6-5 | TGTGCCAGCAGTAAGTTCGGGGGGGCCAATGAGCAGTTCTTC | CASSKFGGANEQFF
NA | TRBJ1-2 | NA | TRBV7-9 | TGTGCCAGCAGCTTATACGGGAACTATGGCTACACCTTC | CASSLYGNYGYTF
NA | TRBJ1-2 | NA | TRBV4-1 | TGCGCCAGCAGCCAAGACGCGGGCAGGGACTATGGCTACACCTTC | CASSQDAGRDYGYTF
NA | TRBJ1-2 | NA | TRBV28 | TGTGCCAGCAGTTTACCCCCACTATCTGGCTACACCTTC | CASSLPPLSGYTF
TRBD1 | TRBJ2-2 | once | TRBV7-3 | TGTGCCAGCAGTAGGGACAGTCTCTACACCGGGGAGCTGTTTTTT | CASSRDSLYTGELFF
NA | TRBJ1-1 | NA | TRBV6-6 | TGTGCCAGCAGTTACTCCCCGGGGGCTTTCTTT | CASSYSPGAFF
TRBD1 | TRBJ1-2 | NA | TRBV6-5 | TGTGCCAGCAGAACGTCAGGGGGCCACTATGGCTACACCTTC | CASRTSGGHYGYTF
NA | TRBJ2-5 | NA | TRBV27 | TGTGCCAGCAGAGCGTTTGAGACCCAGTACTTC | CASRAFETQYF
TRBD1 | TRBJ1-2 | NA | TRBV4-3 | TGCGCCAGCAGCCAGACCTACAGGGGGCGTGGGGGCTACACCTTC | CASSQTYRGRGGYTF
NA | TRBJ2-3 | NA | TRBV11-3 | TGTGCCAGCAGCTTGGCAGGGTCGGTCACAGATACGCAGTATTTT | CASSLAGSVTDTQYF
NA | TRBJ1-2 | NA | TRBV7-9 | TGTGCCAGCAGCTCAAGCAACAGGGTTCCTAACTATGGCTACACCTTC | CASSSSNRVPNYGYTF
TRBD1 | TRBJ2-7 | NA | TRBV18 | TGTGCCAGCTCACCAGAGGGACAGGGGGCGCAAATCTCCTACGAGCAGTACTTC | CASSPEGQGAQISYEQYF
TRBD1 | TRBJ2-7 | NA | TRBV4-2 | TGTGCCAGCAGCCTAGTACAGGGGGCGAGCTCCTACGAGCAGTACTTC | CASSLVQGASSYEQYF
TRBD1 | TRBJ1-4 | NA | TRBV29-1 | TGCAGCGTTGCGGGACAGGGGAATGAAAAACTGTTTTTT | CSVAGQGNEKLFF
NA | TRBJ1-3 | NA | TRBV5-8 | TGTGCCAGCGGCGGGACGGCCTCTGGAAACACCATATATTTT | CASGGTASGNTIYF
NA | TRBJ2-1 | NA | TRBV27 | TGTGCCAGCAGTTTAAGTCCAACACACAATGAGCAGTTCTTC | CASSLSPTHNEQFF
NA | TRBJ2-2 | NA | TRBV5-1 | TGCGCCAGCAGCTTGGGTGCGAACACCGGGGAGCTGTTTTTT | CASSLGANTGELFF
NA | TRBJ2-2 | NA | TRBV19 | TGTGCCAGTAGTATATCACTCTCCAACACCGGGGAGCTGTTTTTT | CASSISLSNTGELFF